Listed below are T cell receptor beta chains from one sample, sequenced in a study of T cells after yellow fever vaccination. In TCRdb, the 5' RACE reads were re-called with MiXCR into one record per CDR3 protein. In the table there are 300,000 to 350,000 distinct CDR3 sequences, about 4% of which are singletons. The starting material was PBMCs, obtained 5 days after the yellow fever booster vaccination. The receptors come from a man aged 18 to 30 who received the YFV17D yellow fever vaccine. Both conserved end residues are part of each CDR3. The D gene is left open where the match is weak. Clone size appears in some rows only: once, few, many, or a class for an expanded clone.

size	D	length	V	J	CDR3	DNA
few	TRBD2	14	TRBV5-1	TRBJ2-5	CASSFRGVGETQYF	TGCGCCAGCAGCTTCCGGGGGGTCGGCGAGACCCAGTACTTC
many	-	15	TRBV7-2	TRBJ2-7	CASRPQLQDLYEQYF	TGTGCCAGCAGGCCTCAGTTGCAGGACCTCTACGAGCAGTACTTC
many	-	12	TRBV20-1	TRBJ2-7	CSAREGHYEQYF	TGCAGTGCCCGTGAGGGACACTACGAGCAGTACTTC
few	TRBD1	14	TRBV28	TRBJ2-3	CASRGQGAIDTQYF	TGTGCCAGCAGGGGACAGGGGGCAATAGATACGCAGTATTTT
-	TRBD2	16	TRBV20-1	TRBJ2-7	CSARDSKTSGGHEQYF	TGCAGTGCTAGAGACTCTAAGACTAGCGGGGGACACGAGCAGTACTTC
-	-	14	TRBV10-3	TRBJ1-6	CAIKGLPNNSPLHF	TGTGCCATCAAGGGACTGCCGAATAATTCACCCCTCCACTTT
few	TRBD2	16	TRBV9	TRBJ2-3	CASSVGPSGASDTQYF	TGTGCCAGCAGCGTAGGCCCTAGCGGGGCGTCAGATACGCAGTATTTT
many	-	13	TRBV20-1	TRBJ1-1	CSASNGRDTEAFF	TGCAGTGCTAGTAACGGCAGAGACACTGAAGCTTTCTTT
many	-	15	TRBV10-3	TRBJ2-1	CAISAGTEAYNEQFF	TGTGCCATCAGTGCCGGGACCGAAGCCTACAATGAGCAGTTCTTC
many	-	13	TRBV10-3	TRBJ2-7	CAIRGPGSYEQYF	TGTGCCATCAGGGGGCCAGGCTCCTACGAGCAGTACTTC
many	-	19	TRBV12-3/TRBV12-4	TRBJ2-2	CASSFQFRGESRNTGELFF	TGTGCCAGCAGTTTTCAGTTTAGGGGGGAAAGCAGGAACACCGGGGAGCTGTTTTTT
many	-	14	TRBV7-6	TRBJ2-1	CASSLSSVGNEQFF	TGTGCCAGCAGCTTAAGTTCGGTTGGCAATGAGCAGTTCTTC
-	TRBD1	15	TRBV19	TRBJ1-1	CASSPPTDRRSEAFF	TGTGCCAGTAGTCCACCCACGGACAGGAGGAGTGAAGCTTTCTTT
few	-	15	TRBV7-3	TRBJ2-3	CASSSTRGPGDTQYF	TGTGCCAGCAGCTCCACCCGTGGGCCTGGAGATACGCAGTATTTT
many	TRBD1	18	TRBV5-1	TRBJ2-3	CASSLGWGTGERTDTQYF	TGCGCCAGCAGCTTGGGTTGGGGTACAGGGGAAAGGACAGATACGCAGTATTTT
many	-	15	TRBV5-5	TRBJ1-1	CASSTSVGMNTEAFF	TGTGCCAGCAGCACATCTGTCGGCATGAACACTGAAGCTTTCTTT
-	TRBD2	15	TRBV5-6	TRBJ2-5	CASSLWGGDQETQYF	TGTGCCAGCAGCTTATGGGGGGGGGACCAAGAGACCCAGTACTTC
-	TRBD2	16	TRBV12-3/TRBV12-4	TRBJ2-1	CASSLGWRLAVNEQFF	TGTGCCAGCAGTTTAGGTTGGAGACTAGCGGTCAATGAGCAGTTCTTC
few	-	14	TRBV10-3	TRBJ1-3	CAISLGEAGNTIYF	TGTGCCATCAGCCTGGGGGAGGCTGGAAACACCATATATTTT
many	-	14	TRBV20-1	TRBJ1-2	CSAAVRVANYGYTF	TGCAGTGCTGCCGTGAGGGTAGCTAACTATGGCTACACCTTC
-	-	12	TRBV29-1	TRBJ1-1	CSARLTNTEAFF	TGCAGCGCCCGACTGACGAACACTGAAGCTTTCTTT
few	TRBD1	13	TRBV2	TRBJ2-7	CATGTGDIYEQYF	TGTGCCACAGGGACAGGGGATATCTACGAGCAGTACTTC
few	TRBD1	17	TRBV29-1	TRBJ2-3	CSVGGGETGESTDTQYF	TGCAGCGTTGGAGGAGGGGAGACAGGGGAGAGCACAGATACGCAGTATTTT
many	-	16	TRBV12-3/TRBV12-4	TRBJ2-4	CASSYRGDLAKNIQYF	TGTGCCAGCAGTTATCGGGGCGACCTAGCCAAAAACATTCAGTACTTC
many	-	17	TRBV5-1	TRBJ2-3	CASSLVVRGDHTDTQYF	TGCGCCAGCAGCTTGGTTGTTCGTGGGGACCACACAGATACGCAGTATTTT
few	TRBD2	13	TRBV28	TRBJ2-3	CASNRGGTDTQYF	TGTGCCAGCAACCGGGGGGGCACAGATACGCAGTATTTT
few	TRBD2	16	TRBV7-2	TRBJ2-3	CASSHLSGGGTDTQYF	TGTGCCAGCAGCCATCTTAGCGGGGGTGGCACAGATACGCAGTATTTT